These T cell receptor beta chains were read from a single sample in a study of T cell changes during pregnancy in multiple sclerosis. Here immunoSEQ multiplex PCR was the method, and the copy in TCRdb shows in-frame clones only, minus some. The table includes about 32,000 clones, roughly nine tenths detected once. The sample was CD8+ T cells from peripheral blood mononuclear cells, taken in the third trimester of pregnancy. These receptor sequences come from a female donor with multiple sclerosis, enrolled in a pregnancy study. CDR3s include the opening cysteine and the closing phenylalanine or tryptophan. Fields, in order: V gene, D gene, J gene, clone size, CDR3 protein, CDR3 DNA. D genes are given only for firm matches. Not all rows give a size; the values are once, few, many and, for expanded clones, a class.

v_gene: TRBV7-3
d_gene: .
j_gene: TRBJ1-2
abundance: .
CDR3aa: CASSSDSDYGYTF
CDR3nt: TGTGCCAGCAGCTCGGACAGTGACTATGGCTACACCTTC

v_gene: TRBV6-1
d_gene: .
j_gene: TRBJ2-5
abundance: .
CDR3aa: CASSKPRTTETQYF
CDR3nt: TGTGCCAGCAGCAAACCCCGGACAACAGAGACCCAGTACTTC

v_gene: TRBV2
d_gene: TRBD1
j_gene: TRBJ2-7
abundance: .
CDR3aa: CASLKQGTYEQYF
CDR3nt: TGTGCCAGCCTTAAACAGGGGACCTACGAGCAGTACTTC

v_gene: TRBV7-3
d_gene: TRBD2
j_gene: TRBJ2-6
abundance: .
CDR3aa: CASSLEAGPSSGANVLTF
CDR3nt: TGTGCCAGCAGCCTGGAAGCGGGACCGTCCTCTGGGGCCAACGTCCTGACTTTC

v_gene: TRBV6-6
d_gene: TRBD1
j_gene: TRBJ2-5
abundance: .
CDR3aa: CASRRGQGARETQYF
CDR3nt: TGTGCCAGCAGGCGGGGACAGGGGGCGCGGGAGACCCAGTACTTC

v_gene: TRBV30
d_gene: .
j_gene: TRBJ1-1
abundance: few
CDR3aa: CAWSAPRGMNTEAFF
CDR3nt: TGTGCCTGGAGTGCCCCGCGGGGGATGAACACTGAAGCTTTCTTT

v_gene: TRBV12-5
d_gene: TRBD1
j_gene: TRBJ1-1
abundance: .
CDR3aa: CASGLDRGTEAFF
CDR3nt: TGTGCTAGTGGACTGGACAGGGGCACTGAAGCTTTCTTT

v_gene: TRBV25-1
d_gene: .
j_gene: TRBJ2-7
abundance: .
CDR3aa: CASSGSSEQYF
CDR3nt: TGTGCCAGCAGTGGTTCGTCCGAGCAGTACTTC

v_gene: TRBV30
d_gene: TRBD1
j_gene: TRBJ1-5
abundance: few
CDR3aa: CAWSTRQGNQPQHF
CDR3nt: TGTGCCTGGAGTACCCGACAGGGGAATCAGCCCCAGCATTTT

v_gene: TRBV7-8
d_gene: TRBD2
j_gene: TRBJ2-1
abundance: .
CDR3aa: CASSFYSSGSTYNEQFF
CDR3nt: TGTGCCAGCAGCTTCTACTCTAGCGGGAGTACCTACAATGAGCAGTTCTTC

v_gene: TRBV11-2
d_gene: TRBD1
j_gene: TRBJ1-3
abundance: .
CDR3aa: CASSLRTGGGNTIYF
CDR3nt: TGTGCCAGCAGCCTTCGTACAGGGGGCGGAAACACCATATATTTT

v_gene: TRBV4-1
d_gene: .
j_gene: TRBJ1-6
abundance: .
CDR3aa: CASSGHYRDSPLHF
CDR3nt: TGCGCCAGCAGCGGACATTACAGGGATTCACCCCTCCACTTT

v_gene: TRBV19
d_gene: TRBD2
j_gene: TRBJ2-5
abundance: .
CDR3aa: CASSRRGLAGVETQYF
CDR3nt: TGTGCCAGTAGTAGGCGGGGACTAGCGGGGGTAGAGACCCAGTACTTC

v_gene: TRBV28
d_gene: .
j_gene: TRBJ1-1
abundance: .
CDR3aa: CASSLTVFMNTEAFF
CDR3nt: TGTGCCAGCAGTTTAACGGTGTTCATGAACACTGAAGCTTTCTTT

v_gene: TRBV29-1
d_gene: .
j_gene: TRBJ1-2
abundance: .
CDR3aa: CSVEDRGPGRDGYTF
CDR3nt: TGCAGCGTTGAAGATCGAGGTCCGGGAAGGGATGGCTACACCTTC

v_gene: TRBV10-2
d_gene: TRBD2
j_gene: TRBJ2-3
abundance: .
CDR3aa: CASSEWGLAEHTDTQYF
CDR3nt: TGCGCCAGCAGTGAGTGGGGACTAGCGGAGCACACAGATACGCAGTATTTT

v_gene: TRBV28
d_gene: .
j_gene: TRBJ2-7
abundance: once
CDR3aa: CASLRGKGFDEQYF
CDR3nt: TGTGCCAGCCTTAGAGGCAAGGGGTTCGACGAGCAGTACTTC

v_gene: TRBV6-5
d_gene: .
j_gene: TRBJ2-7
abundance: .
CDR3aa: CASSYGRGEYEQYF
CDR3nt: TGTGCCAGCAGTTACGGCAGGGGGGAGTACGAGCAGTACTTC

v_gene: TRBV28
d_gene: .
j_gene: TRBJ1-4
abundance: .
CDR3aa: CASSFYGGAEKLFF
CDR3nt: TGTGCCAGCAGTTTTTATGGGGGGGCTGAAAAACTGTTTTTT

v_gene: TRBV9
d_gene: .
j_gene: TRBJ1-1
abundance: once
CDR3aa: CASSVGHPNTEAFF
CDR3nt: TGTGCCAGCAGCGTGGGACACCCGAACACTGAAGCTTTCTTT

v_gene: TRBV2
d_gene: TRBD2
j_gene: TRBJ2-3
abundance: .
CDR3aa: CASRRTSGSADTQYF
CDR3nt: TGTGCCAGCAGGAGGACTAGCGGGAGTGCAGATACGCAGTATTTT

v_gene: TRBV27
d_gene: TRBD2
j_gene: TRBJ2-1
abundance: .
CDR3aa: CASSPTGTSGSGHEQFF
CDR3nt: TGTGCCAGCAGTCCGACCGGGACTAGCGGGAGCGGGCATGAGCAGTTCTTC

v_gene: TRBV6-6
d_gene: .
j_gene: TRBJ2-1
abundance: once
CDR3aa: CASSYRTGNEQFF
CDR3nt: TGTGCCAGCAGTTACCGGACTGGCAATGAGCAGTTCTTC

v_gene: TRBV11-2
d_gene: TRBD1
j_gene: TRBJ1-2
abundance: once
CDR3aa: CASSFGGGNYGYTF
CDR3nt: TGTGCCAGCAGCTTCGGAGGGGGCAATTATGGCTACACCTTC

v_gene: TRBV5-8
d_gene: .
j_gene: TRBJ1-6
abundance: .
CDR3aa: CASSEGTSSSYNSPLHF
CDR3nt: TGTGCCAGCAGCGAAGGGACTTCCAGCTCCTATAATTCACCCCTCCACTTT

v_gene: TRBV28
d_gene: TRBD2
j_gene: TRBJ2-3
abundance: .
CDR3aa: CASSRGEVDTDTQYF
CDR3nt: TGTGCCAGCAGCCGGGGGGAGGTGGACACAGATACGCAGTATTTT

v_gene: TRBV2
d_gene: .
j_gene: TRBJ2-4
abundance: .
CDR3aa: CASSSRDKNIQYF
CDR3nt: TGTGCCAGCAGCTCCCGGGACAAAAACATTCAGTACTTC

v_gene: TRBV27
d_gene: TRBD2
j_gene: TRBJ2-1
abundance: .
CDR3aa: CASSLSERGAYNEQFF
CDR3nt: TGTGCCAGCAGTTTAAGTGAGCGGGGGGCCTACAATGAGCAGTTCTTC

v_gene: TRBV19
d_gene: .
j_gene: TRBJ2-1
abundance: .
CDR3aa: CASSIGGHNEQFF
CDR3nt: TGTGCCAGTAGTATAGGGGGCCACAATGAGCAGTTCTTC

v_gene: TRBV29-1
d_gene: .
j_gene: TRBJ1-1
abundance: .
CDR3aa: CSVADSGVNTEAFF
CDR3nt: TGCAGCGTTGCGGACTCGGGCGTGAACACTGAAGCTTTCTTT

v_gene: TRBV29-1
d_gene: .
j_gene: TRBJ1-4
abundance: once
CDR3aa: CSALQGFNEKLFF
CDR3nt: TGCAGCGCCCTACAGGGATTTAATGAAAAACTGTTTTTT

v_gene: TRBV29-1
d_gene: TRBD1
j_gene: TRBJ2-7
abundance: once
CDR3aa: CSVRPRDRIEQYF
CDR3nt: TGCAGCGTCAGACCCCGGGACAGGATCGAGCAGTACTTC

v_gene: TRBV19
d_gene: .
j_gene: TRBJ2-7
abundance: .
CDR3aa: CASSVYQDYEQYF
CDR3nt: TGTGCCAGTAGCGTCTATCAGGATTACGAGCAGTACTTC

v_gene: TRBV7-2
d_gene: .
j_gene: TRBJ1-1
abundance: .
CDR3aa: CASSLATVRGQNTEAFF
CDR3nt: TGTGCCAGCAGCTTAGCGACTGTGAGGGGACAGAACACTGAAGCTTTCTTT

v_gene: TRBV5-5
d_gene: .
j_gene: TRBJ2-5
abundance: .
CDR3aa: CASSPDFQETQYF
CDR3nt: TGTGCCAGCAGCCCGGACTTCCAAGAGACCCAGTACTTC

v_gene: TRBV13
d_gene: .
j_gene: TRBJ2-7
abundance: .
CDR3aa: CASSLGQVYEQYF
CDR3nt: TGTGCCAGCAGTCTCGGACAAGTCTACGAGCAGTACTTC

v_gene: TRBV2
d_gene: .
j_gene: TRBJ2-3
abundance: .
CDR3aa: CASSEDSLSTDTQYF
CDR3nt: TGTGCCAGCAGTGAGGACAGCCTCAGCACAGATACGCAGTATTTT

v_gene: TRBV6-6
d_gene: TRBD1
j_gene: TRBJ1-5
abundance: .
CDR3aa: CANPGQGAGGNQPQHF
CDR3nt: TGTGCCAATCCGGGACAGGGGGCTGGTGGCAATCAGCCCCAGCATTTT

v_gene: TRBV14
d_gene: .
j_gene: TRBJ1-2
abundance: .
CDR3aa: CASSHSTYFYTF
CDR3nt: TGTGCCAGCAGCCACTCGACATATTTCTACACCTTC

v_gene: TRBV10-1
d_gene: TRBD2
j_gene: TRBJ2-1
abundance: .
CDR3aa: CASSEIAGGLYNEQFF
CDR3nt: TGCGCCAGCAGTGAGATAGCGGGAGGCCTCTACAATGAGCAGTTCTTC

v_gene: TRBV19
d_gene: TRBD1
j_gene: TRBJ1-4
abundance: .
CDR3aa: CASSGTGNEKLFF
CDR3nt: TGTGCCAGTAGCGGGACAGGGAATGAAAAACTGTTTTTT

v_gene: TRBV28
d_gene: TRBD2
j_gene: TRBJ2-5
abundance: once
CDR3aa: CASSRFIAGAWETQYF
CDR3nt: TGTGCCAGCAGTCGATTTATAGCGGGAGCGTGGGAGACCCAGTACTTC

v_gene: TRBV27
d_gene: .
j_gene: TRBJ1-1
abundance: .
CDR3aa: CASSWGAAPLNTEAFF
CDR3nt: TGTGCCAGCAGTTGGGGAGCGGCACCATTGAACACTGAAGCTTTCTTT